The source of this T cell receptor (beta chain) is a study of T cell changes during pregnancy in multiple sclerosis. The CDR3 totals 16 residues. Per the germline V gene, CDR1 is ENHRY and CDR2 is SYGVKD. V shed 8 bases and J shed 3 bases, with 22 bases lying between them. Measured with immunoSEQ multiplex PCR; TCRdb has only the in-frame clones, and not every one. The sample has 45,000 to 60,000 clones, 85% to 90% seen once. The chain combines TRBV10-3 with TRBJ1-1, with D perhaps TRBD1 (6 bases). Here the sequenced sample was CD8+ T cells from peripheral blood mononuclear cells, taken in the second trimester of pregnancy. The sequence came from a female donor with multiple sclerosis, enrolled in a pregnancy study. CDR3 amino acids: CAIANHPRGRDTEAFF. The CDR3 region has the DNA TGTGCCATCGCCAATCACCCCAGGGGCCGGGACACTGAAGCTTTCTTT.